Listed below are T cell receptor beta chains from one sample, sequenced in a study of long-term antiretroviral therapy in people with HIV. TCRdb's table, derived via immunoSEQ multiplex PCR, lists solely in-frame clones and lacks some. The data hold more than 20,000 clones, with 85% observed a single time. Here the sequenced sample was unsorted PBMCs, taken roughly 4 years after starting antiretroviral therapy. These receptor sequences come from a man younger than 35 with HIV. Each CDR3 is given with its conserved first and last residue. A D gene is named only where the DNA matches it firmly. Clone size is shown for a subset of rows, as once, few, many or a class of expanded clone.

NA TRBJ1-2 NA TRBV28 TGTGCCAGCACGCACGCTCGAGGCATCGGCTATGGCTACACCTTC CASTHARGIGYGYTF
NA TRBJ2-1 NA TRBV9 TGTGCCAGCAGCGTCGTCAGCGGTGGGTCGTACAATGAGCAGTTCTTC CASSVVSGGSYNEQFF
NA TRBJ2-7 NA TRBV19 TGTGCCAGTAGTACGGCGGCGGAGGGATCCGAGCAGTACTTC CASSTAAEGSEQYF
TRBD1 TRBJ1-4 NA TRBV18 TGTGCCAGCTCCACCGGGACAGGGATTGAAAAACTGTTTTTT CASSTGTGIEKLFF
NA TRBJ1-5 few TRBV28 TGTGCCAGCAGTTTGGCGGGTATTCCCATTCAGCCCCAGCATTTT CASSLAGIPIQPQHF
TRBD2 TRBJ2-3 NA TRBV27 TGTGCCAGCAGTTTGGGTGTGGGGGGACTAGCGACAGATACGCAGTATTTT CASSLGVGGLATDTQYF
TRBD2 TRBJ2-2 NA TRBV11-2 TGTGCCAGCAGCCCGGCGGGGGGCACCGGGGAGCTGTTTTTT CASSPAGGTGELFF
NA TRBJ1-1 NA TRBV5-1 TGCGCCAGCAGCACCCAGAGGGGGATCGAGGGGAACACTGAAGCTTTCTTT CASSTQRGIEGNTEAFF
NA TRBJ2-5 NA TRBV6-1 TGTGCCAGCAGTTCAAGCGGCTGGGGAGAGACCCAGTACTTC CASSSSGWGETQYF
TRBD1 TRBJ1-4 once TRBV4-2 TGTGCCAGCAGCCAAGCTAATCCGGGACAGGGAAGTGAAAAACTGTTTTTT CASSQANPGQGSEKLFF
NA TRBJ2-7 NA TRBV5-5 TGTGCCAGCAGCGATCCAGTCGGGAGAGTACGGACCCACTCCTACGAGCAGTACTTC CASSDPVGRVRTHSYEQYF
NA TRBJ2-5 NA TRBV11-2 TGTGCCAGCAGCTTAGGGGGGGTTCCCCGGGAGACCCAGTACTTC CASSLGGVPRETQYF
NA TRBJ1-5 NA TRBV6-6 TGTGCCAGCAGGATACAGGGAGTCAATCAGCCCCAGCATTTT CASRIQGVNQPQHF
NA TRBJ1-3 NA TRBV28 TGTGCCAGCAGTCCCCCCCTCTCTGGAAACACCATATATTTT CASSPPLSGNTIYF
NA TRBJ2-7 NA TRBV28 TGTGCCAGCAGTTCGTCCCTCTCCTACGAGCAGTACTTC CASSSSLSYEQYF
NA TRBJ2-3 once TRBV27 TGTGCCAGCAATACAGATACGCAGTATTTT CASNTDTQYF
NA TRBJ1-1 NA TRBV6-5 TGTGCCAGCAGAAAACCTGGGGAGTCTGAAGCTTTCTTT CASRKPGESEAFF
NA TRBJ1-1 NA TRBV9 TGTGCCAGCAGCGTAGGCGGTACAGCGAACACTGAAGCTTTCTTT CASSVGGTANTEAFF
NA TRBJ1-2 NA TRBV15 TGTGCCACCAGCAGAGACCTCAATCCATATGGCTACACCTTC CATSRDLNPYGYTF
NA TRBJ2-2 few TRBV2 TGTGCCAGCAATCTGGGCCAGGTGGAGCTGTTTTTT CASNLGQVELFF
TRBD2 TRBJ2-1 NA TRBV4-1 TGCGCCAGCAGCTCCTCGGACCTAGGACTAGTGAATGAGCAGTTCTTC CASSSSDLGLVNEQFF
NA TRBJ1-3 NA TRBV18 TGTGCCAGCTCACCCGTGGACATTAGCTCTGGAAACACCATATATTTT CASSPVDISSGNTIYF
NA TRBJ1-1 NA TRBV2 TGTGCCAGTCAGAGTGGTTGGACTGAAGCTTTCTTT CASQSGWTEAFF
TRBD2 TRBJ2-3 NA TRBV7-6 TGTGCCAGCAGCTCCACTCTACTAGCGGGGCCCAGCACAGATACGCAGTATTTT CASSSTLLAGPSTDTQYF
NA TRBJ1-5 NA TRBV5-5 TGTGCCAGCAGCTTTTATGGGGATCAGCCCCAGCATTTT CASSFYGDQPQHF
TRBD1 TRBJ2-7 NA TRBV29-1 TGCAGCGGGGGTCAGGGGGCCTACGAGCAGTACTTC CSGGQGAYEQYF
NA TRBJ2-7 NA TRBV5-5 TGTGCCAGCAGCCCCCCTGAAAGTCTCTACGAGCAGTACTTC CASSPPESLYEQYF
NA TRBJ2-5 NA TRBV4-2 TGTGCCAGCAGCCAAGATGCCCCGGGCGGAGGAGAGACCCAGTACTTC CASSQDAPGGGETQYF
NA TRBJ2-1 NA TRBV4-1 TGCGCCAGCAGCCAAGACCCGGCCGCTTACAATGAGCAGTTCTTC CASSQDPAAYNEQFF
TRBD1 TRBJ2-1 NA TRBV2 TGTGCCAGCAGTGGAGGCTCGGGACAGGGGACCCACAATGAGCAGTTCTTC CASSGGSGQGTHNEQFF
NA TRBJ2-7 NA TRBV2 TGTGCCAGCAGGGCTGACAGGTACGAGCAGTACTTC CASRADRYEQYF
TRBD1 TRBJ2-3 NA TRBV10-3 TGTGCCATCAGCCCAGAGACGGGACAGGGGGCAAGGCATACGCAGTATTTT CAISPETGQGARHTQYF
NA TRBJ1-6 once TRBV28 TGTGCCAGCAGTTTCGGACAGCCGCCTTCACCCCTCCACTTT CASSFGQPPSPLHF
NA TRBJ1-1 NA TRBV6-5 TGTGCCAGCATTGTTCTCGGGACATCAACTGAAGCTTTCTTT CASIVLGTSTEAFF
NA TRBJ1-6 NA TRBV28 TGTGCCAGCAGCTGGGGCGCGGGTGTTTCACCCCTCCACTTT CASSWGAGVSPLHF
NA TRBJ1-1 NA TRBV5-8 TGTGCCAGCAGCTTGACCTGGACTGAAGCTTTCTTT CASSLTWTEAFF
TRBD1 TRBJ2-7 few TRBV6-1 TGTGCCAGCAGTGAATGGGGACAGCCTTCCTCCTACGAGCAGTACTTC CASSEWGQPSSYEQYF
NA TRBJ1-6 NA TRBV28 TGTGCCAGCAGTTCCCTTCGACCGCTTCGGAATTCACCCCTCCACTTT CASSSLRPLRNSPLHF
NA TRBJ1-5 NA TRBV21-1 TGTGCCAGCAGCAAAGAAGAGGACGGGAATCAGCCCCAGCATTTT CASSKEEDGNQPQHF
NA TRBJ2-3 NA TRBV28 TGTGCCAGCAGTTCCCCCGCAGGAAGGGAATTGAATACGCAGTATTTT CASSSPAGRELNTQYF
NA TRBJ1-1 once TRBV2 TGTGCCAGCACTAAGACGGTAAACACTGAAGCTTTCTTT CASTKTVNTEAFF
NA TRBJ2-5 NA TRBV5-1 TGCGCCAGCAGTGTCGAGAGTCAAGAGACCCAGTACTTC CASSVESQETQYF
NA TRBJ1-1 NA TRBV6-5 TGTGCCAGCAGTTACTCCTTAAAGGGCTACAACACTGAAGCTTTCTTT CASSYSLKGYNTEAFF
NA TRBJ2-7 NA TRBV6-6 TGTGCCAGCACCCAGGGGTACGGGGTAGACGAGCAGTACTTC CASTQGYGVDEQYF
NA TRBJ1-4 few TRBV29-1 TGCAGCGTTGAAAAGACACTTGGAGGGGAACTGTTTTTT CSVEKTLGGELFF
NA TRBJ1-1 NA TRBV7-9 TGTGCCAGCAGCTCTCCACCGGCCGGCAGGGATGAAGCTTTCTTT CASSSPPAGRDEAFF
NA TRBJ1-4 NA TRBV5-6 TGTGCCAGCAGCTTGGTCGGGAGAGCTAATGAAAAACTGTTTTTT CASSLVGRANEKLFF
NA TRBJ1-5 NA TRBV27 TGTGCCAGCAGTCCGGTCCCGGGTAGCAATCAGCCCCAGCATTTT CASSPVPGSNQPQHF
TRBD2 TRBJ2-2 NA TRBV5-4 TGTGCCAGCAGAGTTAGCGGGGGGGCGTCCGGGGAGCTGTTTTTT CASRVSGGASGELFF
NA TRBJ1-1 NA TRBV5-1 TGCGCCAGCAGCTTTAACACTAAGAACACTGAAGCTTTCTTT CASSFNTKNTEAFF
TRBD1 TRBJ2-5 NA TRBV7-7 TGTGCTAGCAGCTTACTTGGTCCAGGGGGAGAGACCCAGTACTTC CASSLLGPGGETQYF
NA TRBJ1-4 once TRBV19 TGTGCCAGTTCTCCACTTGGACACCTTAATGAAAAACTGTTTTTT CASSPLGHLNEKLFF
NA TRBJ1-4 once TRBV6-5 TGTGCCAGCAGTTACTCCGGCGGACTTAATGAAAAACTGTTTTTT CASSYSGGLNEKLFF
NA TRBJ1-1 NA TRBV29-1 TGCAGCATACGACAAGGAAGGGGCACTGAAGCTTTCTTT CSIRQGRGTEAFF
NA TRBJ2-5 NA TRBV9 TGTGCCAGCAGCGTACGCGGCTCCCAAGAGACCCAGTACTTC CASSVRGSQETQYF
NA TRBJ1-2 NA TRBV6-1 TGTGCCAGCAGTCTCCGGGACTTAGCTAACTATGGCTACACCTTC CASSLRDLANYGYTF
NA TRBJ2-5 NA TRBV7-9 TGTGCCAGCAGCTTAAGGTCCCCCCCAGCCCTAAAAGGAGAGACCCAGTACTTC CASSLRSPPALKGETQYF
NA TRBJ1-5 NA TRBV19 TGTGCCAGTAGTATCTCAGCTCGGCAGCCCCAGCATTTT CASSISARQPQHF
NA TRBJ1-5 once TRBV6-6 TGTGCCAGCAGGCAGGGGAATCAGCCCCAGCATTTT CASRQGNQPQHF